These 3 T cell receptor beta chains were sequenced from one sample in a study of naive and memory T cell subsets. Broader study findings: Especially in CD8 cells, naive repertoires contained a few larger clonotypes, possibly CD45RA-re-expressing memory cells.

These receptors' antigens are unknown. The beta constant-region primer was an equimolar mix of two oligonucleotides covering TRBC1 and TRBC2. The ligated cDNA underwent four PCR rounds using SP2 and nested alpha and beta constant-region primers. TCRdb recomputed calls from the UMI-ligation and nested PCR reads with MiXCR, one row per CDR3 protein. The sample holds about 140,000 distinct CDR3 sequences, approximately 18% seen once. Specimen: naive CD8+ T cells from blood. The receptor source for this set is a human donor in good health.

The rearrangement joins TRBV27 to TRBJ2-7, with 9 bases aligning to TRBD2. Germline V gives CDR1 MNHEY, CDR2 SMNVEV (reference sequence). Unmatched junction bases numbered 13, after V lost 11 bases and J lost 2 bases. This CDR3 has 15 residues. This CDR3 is CASQPGAGGTYEQYF. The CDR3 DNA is TGTGCCTCTCAGCCCGGAGCGGGAGGTACCTACGAGCAGTACTTC.

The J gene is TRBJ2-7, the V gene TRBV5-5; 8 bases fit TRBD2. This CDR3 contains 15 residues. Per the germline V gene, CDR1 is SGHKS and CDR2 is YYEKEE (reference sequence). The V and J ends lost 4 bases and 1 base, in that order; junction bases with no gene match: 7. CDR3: CASSRLREESYEQYF. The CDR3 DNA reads TGTGCCAGCAGCAGGTTGCGGGAGGAATCCTACGAGCAGTACTTC.

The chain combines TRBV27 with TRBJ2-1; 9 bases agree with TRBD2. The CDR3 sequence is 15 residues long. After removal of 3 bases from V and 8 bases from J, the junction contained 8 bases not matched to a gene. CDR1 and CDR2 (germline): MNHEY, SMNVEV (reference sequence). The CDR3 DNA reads TGTGCCAGCAGTTTCCCCAGTAGCGGGAGTGATGAGCAGTTCTTC. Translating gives CASSFPSSGSDEQFF.